This TCR beta chain originates from a study of shared T cell receptors in the human thymus. The CDR3 covers 15 residues. The V and J ends lost 0 bases and 0 bases respectively, with 10 bases between them. The germline V gene has CDR1 SGHTS and CDR2 YDEGEE. The protocol was immunoSEQ multiplex PCR, while the TCRdb copy is restricted to in-frame clones and leaves out a portion. Among about 540,000 clones listed, 78% were seen once. A further study also used this sample, focusing on human thymus T cells. As reported in that work: Healthy Finnish infants undergoing corrective surgery for congenital heart defects provided the donor material. Resections from corrective heart surgery provided thymus tissue. Within thymic and blood repertoires, V and J gene usage appeared to be biased. Highly overlapping thymic repertoires in unrelated individuals were reported by related research.

Sample: thymocytes. The TCR originated in a boy in the first two years of life with a congenital heart defect. This rearrangement joins TRBV5-8 to TRBJ2-7; maybe TRBD2 (5 bases). CDR3 sequence reads: CASSLAGRDSYEQYF. CDR3 DNA sequence: TGTGCCAGCAGCTTGGCGGGCCGGGACTCCTACGAGCAGTACTTC.